Presented here are 8 T cell receptor beta chains from one specimen sequenced in a study of human T cells and chemical hapten exposure. One entry per CDR3 protein results from TCRdb running MiXCR on the RACE reads. The sample shows approximately 84,000 distinct CDR3 sequences, 10% of them seen only once. As for time point: patch test 2, 6 weeks after DPC sensitization. As for treatment: therapeutic diphenylcyclopropenone sensitization with weekly scalp DPC. The source material was whole blood, sampled in connection with sensitization to the hapten diphenylcyclopropenone (DPC). Receptors were obtained from a young woman with alopecia areata. Some clones in this sample may be carry-over from other donors' samples.

This clonotype was seen at least ten times. This chain joins TRBV12-3 or TRBV12-4 and TRBJ1-2, with TRBD1 as a possible D gene (5 bases). Trimming pared 2 bases from V and 0 bases from J, leaving 16 bases between. This CDR3 comprises 17 residues. CDR3 sequence (DNA): TGTGCCAGCAGTTTAACGGCGGAGGGGCCTCCTAACTATGGCTACACCTTC. Translated: CASSLTAEGPPNYGYTF.

This clonotype was counted at least ten times. The genes are TRBV6-2 or TRBV6-3 and TRBJ2-1, with TRBD1 matching 8 bases. In germline, CDR1 is MNHEY, CDR2 SVGEGT. V shed 6 bases, J shed 4 bases, and the junction held 8 bases outside the gene matches. The CDR3 is made up of 15 amino acids. The CDR3 DNA reads TGTGCCAGCAGAAAACTGGACAGGGCTTACAATGAGCAGTTCTTC. It translates to CASRKLDRAYNEQFF.

In its sample, this clonotype was seen many times. The chain employs TRBV2 and TRBJ1-1, with D uncertain. CDR3 length: 15 residues. Trimming shortened V by 6 bases and J by 0 bases, and 14 bases separated the two germline ends. Germline V lookup: CDR1 SNHLY, CDR2 FYNNEI. The CDR3 DNA is TGTGCCAGCAGGCCAGGAACCGCCATGAACACTGAAGCTTTCTTT. Its protein product is CASRPGTAMNTEAFF.

The V gene is TRBV20-1, the J gene TRBJ1-2; 7 bases fit TRBD1. V lost 2 bases, J lost 4 bases, and 10 bases stayed unmatched. Germline V CDR1 and CDR2: DFQATT, SNEGSKA (reference sequence). The CDR3 is 15 residues long. CDR3 bases: TGCAGTGCTAGACCACCTGACAGGGACGGCTATGGCTACACCTTC. It codes for CSARPPDRDGYGYTF.

The chain recombines TRBV28 with TRBJ1-5; perhaps TRBD1 as D (6 bases). The CDR3 is made up of 14 amino acids. V was pared by 6 bases and J by 7 bases, with 16 bases between. CDR1 and CDR2 (germline): MDHEN, SYDVKM. This chain's CDR3 is CASRGNREGQPQHF. The CDR3, as DNA: TGTGCCAGCAGGGGGAACAGGGAGGGACAGCCCCAGCATTTT. Full variable domain (rest looked up from reference TRBV28 and TRBJ1-5): DVKVTQSSRYLVKRTGEKVFLECVQDMDHENMFWYRQDPGLGLRLIYFSYDVKMKEKGDIPEGYSVSREKKERFSLILESASTNQTSMYLCASRGNREGQPQHFGDGTRLSIL.

This clonotype was detected ten times or more. The chain recombines TRBV6-1 with TRBJ1-4, with TRBD1 matching 7 bases. The CDR3 is 14 residues long. Germline lookup yields CDR1 MNHNS and CDR2 SASEGT. V was clipped by 7 bases and J by 7 bases; unmatched bases: 9. The CDR3 region is CASNTANRGEKLFF. The CDR3 nucleotides read TGTGCCAGCAACACAGCAAACAGGGGTGAAAAACTGTTTTTT.

DNA of the CDR3: TGTGCCAGCAGTTACAGGACGAACACTGAAGCTTTCTTT. Its protein is CASSYRTNTEAFF. The V gene is TRBV6-2 or TRBV6-3, the J gene TRBJ1-1, with D uncertain. The CDR3 covers 13 residues. Trimming stripped 2 bases from V and 1 base from J, with 5 bases between. Germline values: CDR1 MNHEY, CDR2 SVGEGT.

V usage is TRBV19 and J usage is TRBJ2-1; no definite D call. V was shortened by 2 bases and J by 5 bases, with 4 bases between the two germline ends. The germline CDR1 and CDR2 sequences are LNHDA and SQIVND (reference sequence). This CDR3 contains 12 residues. The DNA for the CDR3 is TGTGCCAGTAGTATAATTAACAATGAGCAGTTCTTC. The encoded protein is CASSIINNEQFF.